This passage covers 21 T cell receptor beta chains from one sample sequenced in a study of yellow fever vaccine responses in identical twins. TCRdb recomputed calls from the RT-PCR reads with MiXCR, one row per CDR3 protein. This sample yields under 20,000 distinct CDR3 sequences, of which around 70% are seen a single time; 2% to 2.5% belongs to the top ten. The sequenced sample was T cells from blood (PBMCs), unsorted or a sorted subset (not recorded which), obtained before or after yellow fever vaccination (not recorded which). The receptors come from a young woman who received the yellow fever vaccine.

This clonotype was picked up a small number of times. The chain carries TRBV6-5 and TRBJ2-3; TRBD1 matches 10 bases. Germline lookup yields CDR1 MNHEY and CDR2 SVGAGI. With V trimmed by 4 bases and J by 3 bases, 10 bases remained unmatched. This CDR3 comprises 17 residues. The CDR3 nucleotides read TGTGCCAGCAGTTCCTCTTTGGGGACAGGGGAGACAGATACGCAGTATTTT. Its translation: CASSSSLGTGETDTQYF.

Comments on this clonotype: It is likely a read error, because the conserved phenylalanine at the end of the CDR3 is missing. This rearrangement joins TRBV12-3 or TRBV12-4 to TRBJ2-2, with TRBD1 matching 7 bases. V shed 5 bases and J 3 bases; nucleotides not matched to a gene: 6. This CDR3 is 15 amino acids long. The CDR3 DNA reads TGTGCCAGCAGTCCCCGGGACAGAGACACCGGGGAGCTGTTTTCT. It yields the protein CASSPRDRDTGELFS.

This clonotype was seen a handful of times. The chain is built from TRBV7-6 and TRBJ2-7, with 9 bases fitting TRBD1. Germline CDR1 reads SGHVS; CDR2 reads FNYEAQ. The CDR3 covers 16 residues. V was clipped by 5 bases and J by 1 base; unmatched bases: 9. The CDR3 DNA is TGTGCCAGCAGCCCCGAGAGTGGGACAGGGTCCTACGAGCAGTACTTC. Translating it yields CASSPESGTGSYEQYF.

The V call is TRBV4-1, the J call TRBJ2-5; D is unresolved. Trimming shortened V by 3 bases and J by 0 bases, and 8 bases separated the two germline ends. Germline assignment: CDR1 MGHRA and CDR2 YSYEKL. This CDR3 region has 14 residues. The CDR3 spells CASSHLRNQETQYF. The DNA of the CDR3 is TGCGCCAGCAGCCACCTTAGAAACCAAGAGACCCAGTACTTC.

The V and J genes are TRBV19 and TRBJ2-4, with a tentative D call TRBD1 (6 bases). V lost 6 bases, J lost 7 bases, and 13 bases lay in between. From germline, CDR1 is LNHDA and CDR2 SQIVND (reference sequence). The CDR3 spans 13 residues. The CDR3 DNA reads as TGTGCCAGTAGGCCGGACAGAATTAACATTCAGTACTTC. Its protein is CASRPDRINIQYF.

The chain carries TRBV12-2 and TRBJ2-3. TRBV12-2 is an annotated pseudogene. The CDR3 is 12 amino acids. The CDR3 sequence: CASRPSTDTQYF. The CDR3 region has the DNA TGTGCAAGTCGCCCAAGCACAGATACGCAGTATTTT.

Here the CDR3 DNA reads TGTGCCAGCAGCTTGGGGCGGGCATGGGCTAGCGGGAGGGATTCCTACAATGAGCAGTTCTTC. Protein product: CASSLGRAWASGRDSYNEQFF. V and J are TRBV5-4 and TRBJ2-1; TRBD2 agrees at 12 bases. V dropped 0 bases and J dropped 1; count of bases not matched to a gene: 14. The CDR3 extends over 21 amino acids. Germline-derived CDR1 and CDR2 are SGHNT and YYREEE (reference sequence). The full variable domain, in which reference TRBV5-4 and TRBJ2-1 provide the parts outside the CDR3, is ETGVTQSPTHLIKTRGQQVTLRCSSQSGHNTVSWYQQALGQGPQFIFQYYREEENGRGNFPPRFSGLQFPNYSSELNVNALELDDSALYLCASSLGRAWASGRDSYNEQFFGPGTRLTVL.

This clonotype was detected a few times. J is TRBJ2-1 and V is TRBV11-1; no reliable D call. V shed 5 bases and J shed 8 bases, with 13 bases lying between them. CDR1 and CDR2 (germline): SGHAT, FQDESV (reference sequence). The CDR3 has 13 residues. The CDR3 region is CASSLHTIYEQFF. The CDR3 region has the DNA TGTGCCAGCAGCCTCCATACTATCTATGAGCAGTTCTTC.

V gene TRBV4-1 combines with J gene TRBJ2-7; TRBD2 matches 7 bases. CDR3 length: 15 amino acids. The junction had 6 bases not matched to a gene; V was cut back by 1 base and J by 3 bases. Germline assignment: CDR1 MGHRA and CDR2 YSYEKL. The CDR3 reads CASSQGAGNGYEQYV. CDR3 nucleotide sequence: TGCGCCAGCAGCCAAGGAGCGGGGAACGGCTACGAGCAGTACGTC.

This sequence joins TRBV9 and TRBJ2-3, with D perhaps assigned TRBD1 or TRBD2 (6 bases each). CDR1 is SGDLS and CDR2 is YYNGEE in the germline V gene. CDR3 length: 15 residues. V was cut by 2 bases and J by 4 bases, with 14 bases left in between. In nucleotides, the CDR3 is TGTGCCAGCAGCGTGGAGGGGGAACTAGCAGATACGCAGTATTTT. Protein product: CASSVEGELADTQYF.

The sample holds a few counts of this clonotype. The V gene is TRBV5-6, the J gene TRBJ2-2; D is uncertain. The length of the CDR3 is 13 residues. The ends were cut back, 0 bases at V and 4 bases at J, with 4 bases in the middle. The germline V gene has CDR1 SGHDT and CDR2 YYEEEE. Here the CDR3 DNA reads TGTGCCAGCAGCTTGGCCGTCACCGGGGAGCTGTTTTTT. It yields the protein CASSLAVTGELFF. Using reference TRBV5-6 and TRBJ2-2 for the parts outside the CDR3, the full variable domain is DAGVTQSPTHLIKTRGQQVTLRCSPKSGHDTVSWYQQALGQGPQFIFQYYEEEERQRGNFPDRFSGHQFPNYSSELNVNALLLGDSALYLCASSLAVTGELFFGEGSRLTVL.

V usage is TRBV7-9 and J usage is TRBJ2-1; perhaps TRBD1 as D (7 bases). V lost 3 bases, J lost 8 bases, and 8 bases lay in between. The germline CDR1 and CDR2 sequences are SEHNR and FQNEAQ (reference sequence). This CDR3 spans 12 amino acids. The CDR3 sequence is CASSFRGDEQFF. The CDR3 nucleotides read TGTGCCAGCAGCTTCAGGGGGGATGAGCAGTTCTTC.

This chain uses TRBV6-5 with TRBJ2-3, with unresolved D. Germline V lookup: CDR1 MNHEY, CDR2 SVGAGI. The V end lost 2 bases, the J end lost 2 bases, and 8 bases lay between the germline ends. The CDR3 consists of 14 residues. CDR3 amino acids: CASSYEGYTDTQYF. The CDR3 bases are TGTGCCAGCAGTTACGAAGGTTACACAGATACGCAGTATTTT.

This sequence joins TRBV11-1 and TRBJ2-1, with 7 bases identical to TRBD2. Trimming cost V 7 bases and J 7 bases; bases outside gene matches: 16. Germline assignment: CDR1 SGHAT and CDR2 FQDESV (reference sequence). CDR3 length: 16 amino acids. The DNA for the CDR3 is TGTGCCAGCACCCTCCCACCCGCGGGAGTAATAAATGAGCAGTTCTTC. It codes for CASTLPPAGVINEQFF.

The rearrangement links TRBV11-1 to TRBJ1-2; no clear D gene. Between the trimmed V and J ends, which lost 4 bases and 2 bases, there was a span of 11 bases. The CDR3 runs 14 residues. The germline V gene encodes CDR1 SGHAT and CDR2 FQDESV (reference sequence). This chain's CDR3 is CASSSQTLNYGYTF. The DNA for the CDR3 is TGTGCCAGCAGCTCACAGACACTCAACTATGGCTACACCTTC. The whole variable domain, remainder taken from reference TRBV11-1 and TRBJ1-2, is EAEVAQSPRYKITEKSQAVAFWCDPISGHATLYWYRQILGQGPELLVQFQDESVVDDSQLPKDRFSAERLKGVDSTLKIQPAELGDSAMYLCASSSQTLNYGYTFGSGTRLTVV.

This chain connects TRBV7-3 to TRBJ2-4; TRBD2 aligns across 9 bases. The CDR3 totals 15 residues. The V gene's germline CDR1 is SGHTA and CDR2 FQGTGA. The junction had 2 bases not matched to a gene; V was cut back by 0 bases and J by 5 bases. The CDR3 sequence is CASSLTSGSQNIQYF. The CDR3 DNA is TGTGCCAGCAGCTTAACTAGCGGGAGTCAAAACATTCAGTACTTC.

The chain joins TRBV12-3 or TRBV12-4 to TRBJ1-4; D not resolved. This CDR3 comprises 11 residues. Trimming pared 3 bases from V and 11 bases from J, leaving 7 bases between. The CDR3 sequence: CASSFFQKLFF. The CDR3 nucleotides read TGTGCCAGCAGTTTCTTCCAGAAACTGTTTTTT.

The V call is TRBV11-2, the J call TRBJ2-2, with TRBD1 matching over 7 bases. CDR1 is SGHAT, CDR2 FQNNGV, per germline. The CDR3 contains 14 residues. The V and J ends lost 3 bases and 6 bases, in that order; junction bases with no gene match: 4. This CDR3 reads CASSLTQGSGELFF. The CDR3 DNA is TGTGCCAGCAGCTTGACACAGGGGTCCGGGGAGCTGTTTTTT. Full variable domain (rest looked up from reference TRBV11-2 and TRBJ2-2): EAGVAQSPRYKIIEKRQSVAFWCNPISGHATLYWYQQILGQGPKLLIQFQNNGVVDDSQLPKDRFSAERLKGVDSTLKIQPAKLEDSAVYLCASSLTQGSGELFFGEGSRLTVL.

This sequence joins TRBV15 and TRBJ2-5; D remains ambiguous. This CDR3 is built from 13 residues. CDR1 and CDR2 from the germline V gene are LNHNV and YYDKDF (reference sequence). V lost 0 bases to trimming and J lost 5 bases, with 7 bases between them. The CDR3 reads CATSRDGVETQYF. The CDR3 DNA reads TGTGCCACCAGCAGAGATGGTGTGGAGACCCAGTACTTC.

The V and J genes are TRBV5-6 and TRBJ1-1, with D uncertain. CDR1 is SGHDT, CDR2 YYEEEE, per germline. This CDR3 spans 11 amino acids. Trimming removed 0 bases at V and 7 bases at J, with 4 bases between. The CDR3: CASSLGVEAFF. Written as DNA, the CDR3 is TGTGCCAGCAGCTTGGGGGTTGAAGCTTTCTTT.

The genes are TRBV29-1 and TRBJ1-2; 7 nucleotides align to TRBD1. V lost 8 bases, J lost 3 bases, and 6 bases stayed unmatched. Germline values: CDR1 SQVTM, CDR2 ANQGSEA. The CDR3 contains 12 residues. The CDR3 is CSTSDRDYGYTF. CDR3 bases: TGCAGCACCTCCGACAGGGACTATGGCTACACCTTC.